This T cell receptor beta chain was captured in a study of shared clonotypes between healthy human individuals. Study overall: Those who served as donors were two women and three men between the ages of 18 and 49. Notes on the study in general: Owing to a small donor count, the genetic and exposure-history diversity represented was limited. Across subsets, estimated richness was generally greater for naive than for memory populations.

The CDR3 is 13 amino acids. Unmatched junction bases numbered 2, after V lost 5 bases and J lost 0 bases. Germline V CDR1 and CDR2: GTSNPN, SVGIG (reference sequence). Method: immunoSEQ multiplex PCR; TCRdb's copy keeps in-frame clones and lacks some. The table records roughly 2.5 million clones, just over 90% of them present only once. With regard to this clone: Its antigen remains unknown.

Adult Caucasians living in Nashville, Tennessee made up all of the donors. The rearrangement uses TRBV30 and TRBJ2-7, with TRBD2 matching 9 bases. Sample: naive CD4+ T cells sorted from blood. Subset described: CD45RA+ positively selected. The clonotype was recovered from a man aged 18 to 35 in good health. DNA for the CDR3: TGTGCCTGGGTGACTAGCGGCTCCTACGAGCAGTACTTC. This codes for CAWVTSGSYEQYF.